The 30 T cell receptor beta chains presented below share a single source sample, sequenced in a study of blood T cells in healthy people across ages. With a J-beta primer mix and a sample-barcoded 5' primer, a second PCR ran 7 to 11 cycles. TCRdb itself ran the 5' RACE reads through MiXCR, one entry per CDR3 protein. The sample records 720,000 or so distinct CDR3 sequences, 40% to 50% being singletons. The sequencing sample was made of blood. The receptors here all came from a man at least 80 years old in good health.

This clonotype was seen only a few times. This chain joins TRBV6-2 or TRBV6-3 and TRBJ1-4; D not certain. Germline assignment: CDR1 MNHEY and CDR2 SVGEGT. The CDR3 totals 17 residues. Trimming left V 6 bases short and J 10 bases short, with 27 bases between. The CDR3 is CASSTGLGYPASAKLFF. The CDR3 nucleotides are TGTGCCAGCAGCACCGGGCTGGGATACCCCGCGAGTGCAAAACTGTTTTTT.

The J gene is TRBJ2-5, the V gene TRBV11-2, with a tentative D call TRBD2 (5 bases). The CDR3 is 12 residues long. The V gene lost 1 base and the J gene lost 11 bases, with 11 bases spanning the gap. Germline CDR1 and CDR2: SGHAT and FQNNGV. The DNA for the CDR3 is TGTGCCAGCAGCTTAGTTCCCCGGGATCAGTACTTC. It is translated as CASSLVPRDQYF.

This clonotype was seen more than once but under ten times. The chain joins TRBV20-1 to TRBJ2-5; the D is unclear. V shed 4 bases and J shed 7 bases, with 7 bases lying between them. There are 10 residues in the CDR3. The V gene's germline CDR1 is DFQATT and CDR2 SNEGSKA (reference sequence). The CDR3 nucleotides are TGCAGTGCTATGTCATTGACCCAGTACTTC. This sequence encodes CSAMSLTQYF.

This clonotype was counted at least ten times. The CDR3 coding sequence is TGCAGCGGTCGGAAGAACACCGGGGAGCTGTTTTTT. This encodes CSGRKNTGELFF. This chain joins TRBV29-1 and TRBJ2-2; D gene uncertain. V was pared by 7 bases and J by 1 base, with 7 bases between. The CDR3 has 12 residues. Germline CDR1 reads SQVTM; CDR2 reads ANQGSEA.

CDR3 nucleotide sequence: TGTGCCAGCAGCTTAAGGACTAGCGGGGGGGCCGCAGATACGCAGTATTTT. Its translation: CASSLRTSGGAADTQYF. V gene TRBV7-6 combines with J gene TRBJ2-3, with 15 bases identical to TRBD2. CDR3 length: 17 amino acids. The ends lost 2 bases at V and 4 bases at J; junction bases unmatched: 4. Germline CDR1 is SGHVS and CDR2 is FNYEAQ.

On this clonotype: In this CDR3 the conserved last residue, phenylalanine or tryptophan, is missing, so a read error is likely. This rearrangement joins TRBV10-2 to TRBJ2-1; the match to TRBD1 covers 7 bases. CDR3 length: 11 residues. Germline trimming cut 5 bases from V and 9 bases from J; bases unmatched to any gene: 1. Per the germline V gene, CDR1 is WSHSY and CDR2 is SAAADI. The CDR3 sequence: CASSRQGEQFI. For the CDR3, the DNA is TGCGCCAGCAGTAGACAGGGTGAGCAGTTCATC.

This clonotype came up many times. V gene TRBV29-1 combines with J gene TRBJ2-5; D is possibly TRBD2 (6 bases). V was clipped by 6 bases and J by 2 bases, with 13 bases between them. This CDR3 has 13 residues. CDR1 SQVTM and CDR2 ANQGSEA come from the germline V gene. In DNA form, the CDR3 reads TGCAGCGTCGAACGGCGGGAACAAGAGACCCAGTACTTC. It encodes CSVERREQETQYF.

This clonotype was picked up a small number of times. The CDR3 DNA reads TGTGCCAGCAGTCCCGCCGGGACTAGCGTTTCAAGAGAGCAGTTCTTC. This codes for CASSPAGTSVSREQFF. The chain couples TRBV12-3 or TRBV12-4 to TRBJ2-1; TRBD2 aligns across 10 bases. Trimming removed 5 bases from V and 10 bases from J; junction bases left unmatched: 14. This CDR3 has 16 residues.

In its sample, this clonotype was seen a few times. A read error may produce the germline difference seen at one junction end. This sequence joins TRBV2 and TRBJ2-5; D call uncertain. Looked up from germline, CDR1 is SNHLY and CDR2 is FYNNEI. The CDR3 spans 13 residues. The CDR3 nucleotides are TGTGCCAGCAGTAAAGCAAGGCTGGAGACCCAGTACTTC. Its translation is CASSKARLETQYF.

The chain employs TRBV18 and TRBJ2-1; D gene ambiguous. V dropped 5 bases and J dropped 6 bases, with 20 bases sitting between them. The germline CDR1 and CDR2 sequences are KGHSH and LQKENI. This CDR3 spans 16 amino acids. CDR3 sequence reads: CASSSLNSGVSNEQFF. CDR3 coding DNA: TGTGCCAGCTCATCCCTAAATAGTGGGGTCTCCAATGAGCAGTTCTTC.

This clonotype was counted between two and nine times. The V and J genes are TRBV25-1 and TRBJ2-1, with D possibly TRBD2 on 6 matching bases. Germline CDR1 and CDR2: MGHDK and SYGVNS. The V end lost 7 bases, the J end lost 8 bases, and 18 bases lay between the germline ends. The CDR3 spans 14 residues. The DNA of the CDR3 is TGTGCCAGCAATCCGGCGGGGCCGCTCGATGAGCAGTTCTTC. This translates into CASNPAGPLDEQFF.

The genes are TRBV29-1 and TRBJ2-7; D is undetermined. The V and J ends lost 6 bases and 6 bases respectively, with 18 bases between them. The CDR3 runs 13 residues. Per germline, CDR1 SQVTM and CDR2 ANQGSEA. CDR3 region: CSVPSPGRVEQYF. In DNA form, the CDR3 reads TGCAGCGTCCCTTCCCCAGGAAGGGTCGAGCAGTACTTC.

The rearrangement uses TRBV7-2 and TRBJ2-7; 7 bases fit TRBD1. Gene TRBJ2-5 matches the end of the DNA better, so the J call may be wrong. This CDR3 contains 15 residues. Germline V gene data show CDR1 as SGHTA and CDR2 as FQGNSA. CDR3: CASSSEGAQGETQYF. The CDR3 DNA follows: TGTGCCAGCAGCTCCGAGGGGGCCCAGGGGGAGACCCAGTACTTC.

The chain joins TRBV20-1 to TRBJ2-7; D gene unclear. This CDR3 is 14 amino acids long. Germline CDR1 is DFQATT and CDR2 is SNEGSKA (reference sequence). The CDR3 is CIPGRLEGTYEQYF. The CDR3 DNA is TGCATCCCCGGCCGCCTAGAAGGAACCTACGAGCAGTACTTC.

The rearrangement uses TRBV18 and TRBJ1-6; D is uncertain. Per germline, CDR1 KGHSH and CDR2 LQKENI. Trimming pared 6 bases from V and 7 bases from J, leaving 13 bases between. The CDR3 length is 14 residues. The CDR3 here is CASSRDRENSPLHF. The CDR3 nucleotides are TGTGCCAGCTCTCGAGACCGGGAAAATTCACCCCTCCACTTT.

The chain couples TRBV11-2 to TRBJ2-2; TRBD2 matches at 7 bases. Germline V gene lookup returns CDR1 SGHAT and CDR2 FQNNGV. The CDR3 runs 17 residues. V gave up 5 bases and J gave up 2 bases; unmatched junction bases: 11. CDR3 bases: TGTGCCAGCAGCCCCTCTAGGTCTAGCGGTAACACCGGGGAGCTGTTTTTT. Its protein product is CASSPSRSSGNTGELFF. Filled out from reference TRBV11-2 and TRBJ2-2, the complete variable domain reads EAGVAQSPRYKIIEKRQSVAFWCNPISGHATLYWYQQILGQGPKLLIQFQNNGVVDDSQLPKDRFSAERLKGVDSTLKIQPAKLEDSAVYLCASSPSRSSGNTGELFFGEGSRLTVL.

The chain carries TRBV3-1 and TRBJ2-3; TRBD2 aligns across 7 bases. J lost 4 bases, V lost 8 bases, and 6 bases had no gene match. Germline values: CDR1 LGHDT, CDR2 YNNKEL (reference sequence). The CDR3 has 13 amino acids. The CDR3 DNA follows: TGTGCCAGCCTAGGCGGGAGCGCAGATACGCAGTATTTT. Translation: CASLGGSADTQYF.

This clonotype occurred a few times. This chain joins TRBV4-3 and TRBJ2-1; possibly TRBD2 for D (7 bases). Germline CDR1 and CDR2: LGHNA and YSLEER. V lost 0 bases, J lost 9 bases, and 12 bases lay in between. The CDR3 sequence is 14 residues long. The CDR3 sequence is CASSQDRGATEQFF. CDR3 DNA: TGCGCCAGCAGCCAAGATCGGGGGGCGACTGAGCAGTTCTTC.

This clonotype was observed a single time. It may be a read error: a sequence one base away is much more abundant. CDR3 sequence: CASSFGVPGNQPQHF. In nucleotides, the CDR3 is TGTGCCAGCAGTTTTGGGGTTCCGGGCAATCAGCCCCAGCATTTT. The chain has TRBV27 and TRBJ1-5; D ambiguous. There are 15 residues in the CDR3. CDR1 is MNHEY and CDR2 is SMNVEV in the germline V gene (reference sequence). Trimming shortened V by 3 bases and J by 2 bases, and 11 bases separated the two germline ends.

The chain recombines TRBV6-6 with TRBJ1-5, with D maybe TRBD1 (5 bases). The CDR3 contains 15 residues. CDR1 is MNHNY, CDR2 SVGAGI, per germline (reference sequence). V was pared by 2 bases and J by 1 base, with 9 bases between. CDR3 sequence reads: CASSYVEGSNQPQHF. In DNA, the CDR3 is TGTGCCAGCAGTTACGTGGAGGGGAGCAATCAGCCCCAGCATTTT.

This clonotype was seen once. This may be a read error: a much more frequent sequence differs by one nucleotide. The J gene is TRBJ2-1, the V gene TRBV29-1; TRBD2 is a possible D gene (5 bases). The J call may be wrong; the DNA end is better matched by TRBJ2-7. This CDR3 is built from 15 residues. Germline CDR1 reads SQVTM; CDR2 reads ANQGSEA. The CDR3, as DNA: TGCAGCGAGCGCCTCATGGGAGTGGGGTACAATGAGCAGTACTTC. Its protein is CSERLMGVGYNEQYF.

The chain couples TRBV10-3 to TRBJ2-7, with a tentative D call TRBD1 (5 bases). The CDR3 is made up of 12 amino acids. Looked up from germline, CDR1 is ENHRY and CDR2 is SYGVKD. Trimming removed 2 bases at V and 5 bases at J, with 7 bases between. The DNA of the CDR3 is TGTGCCATCAGTGAGGCAGGGAACGAGCAGTACTTC. It encodes CAISEAGNEQYF.

This clonotype was counted only a few times. V usage is TRBV20-1 and J usage is TRBJ2-7, with D unclear. The CDR3 loop spans 13 amino acids. Trimming shortened V by 3 bases and J by 1 base, and 10 bases separated the two germline ends. Germline CDR1 and CDR2: DFQATT and SNEGSKA (reference sequence). CDR3 residues: CSASKSSSYEQYF. The DNA of the CDR3 is TGCAGTGCTAGTAAGTCGTCATCCTACGAGCAGTACTTC.

The V call is TRBV18, the J call TRBJ1-1; no clear D gene. CDR3 size: 14 residues. Trimming stripped 2 bases from V and 1 base from J, with 8 bases between. The germline CDR1 and CDR2 sequences are KGHSH and LQKENI. As DNA, the CDR3 is TGTGCCAGCTCACCAGTACTCGGGAACACTGAAGCTTTCTTT. This codes for CASSPVLGNTEAFF.

This clonotype showed up many times. The CDR3 spells CSVAGQGSRTQYF. The CDR3 DNA is TGCAGCGTTGCGGGGCAGGGGTCGCGGACCCAGTACTTC. The chain employs TRBV29-1 and TRBJ2-5; D is perhaps TRBD1 (6 bases). The germline CDR1 and CDR2 sequences are SQVTM and ANQGSEA. The germline V and J ends were trimmed by 4 bases and 7 bases, with 16 bases remaining between them. CDR3 size: 13 residues.

The CDR3 loop reads CASSREGRAKSDEQYF. DNA for the CDR3: TGTGCCAGCAGCCGCGAAGGACGAGCGAAAAGCGACGAGCAGTACTTC. The chain couples TRBV5-5 to TRBJ2-7; D is undetermined. There are 16 residues in the CDR3. Looked up from germline, CDR1 is SGHKS and CDR2 is YYEKEE (reference sequence). The ends were cut back, 4 bases at V and 5 bases at J, with 22 bases in the middle.

The rearrangement links TRBV12-3 or TRBV12-4 to TRBJ2-5, with 9 bases that match TRBD1. CDR3 length: 17 residues. With V trimmed by 5 bases and J by 2 bases, 12 bases remained unmatched. The CDR3 DNA is TGTGCCAGCAGTCCAATAGGTGGACAGGGGAGTCAAGAGACCCAGTACTTC. This codes for CASSPIGGQGSQETQYF.

The chain couples TRBV6-6 to TRBJ2-1; D tentatively reads TRBD1 or TRBD2 (5 bases each). Germline V gives CDR1 MNHNY, CDR2 SVGAGI (reference sequence). The CDR3 is made up of 14 amino acids. The germline V and J ends were trimmed by 4 bases and 4 bases, with 11 bases remaining between them. Here the CDR3 DNA reads TGTGCCAGCAGTTTGGGACCCGCTTACAATGAGCAGTTCTTC. Protein: CASSLGPAYNEQFF.

This rearrangement joins TRBV6-1 to TRBJ1-5; perhaps TRBD1 as D (5 bases). Per the germline V gene, CDR1 is MNHNS and CDR2 is SASEGT. The CDR3 covers 16 residues. The V end lost 6 bases, the J end lost 2 bases, and 17 bases lay between the germline ends. In nucleotides, the CDR3 is TGTGCCAGCAGGGACCCTGGGGGTGTCGGCAATCAGCCCCAGCATTTT. Translating it yields CASRDPGGVGNQPQHF.

This clonotype was observed a few times. This chain links TRBV7-2 with TRBJ1-6; D gene ambiguous. This CDR3 has 15 residues. V shed 1 base and J shed 3 bases, with 7 bases lying between them. Germline assignment: CDR1 SGHTA and CDR2 FQGNSA. CDR3 region: CASSLDGGYNSPLHF. DNA for the CDR3: TGTGCCAGCAGCTTAGACGGAGGCTATAATTCACCCCTCCACTTT. The whole variable domain, filled in from reference TRBV7-2 and TRBJ1-6, reads GAGVSQSPSNKVTEKGKDVELRCDPISGHTALYWYRQSLGQGLEFLIYFQGNSAPDKSGLPSDRFSAERTGGSVSTLTIQRTQQEDSAVYLCASSLDGGYNSPLHFGNGTRLTVT.